The next 10 T cell receptor beta chains were all read from a single sample in a study of spatial heterogeneity in lung cancer. TCRdb analysed the 5' RACE reads with MiXCR anew, one entry per CDR3 protein. The profile shows tens of thousands of distinct CDR3 sequences, about 3% of them singletons. The time point denotes: sample taken at primary tumor resection. The material was PBMCs, obtained at surgery. These receptors were collected from a female donor with early-stage non-small cell lung cancer.

This clonotype was detected a few times. This chain joins TRBV9 and TRBJ2-3; 8 nucleotides match TRBD2. In germline, CDR1 is SGDLS, CDR2 YYNGEE. The CDR3 runs 18 residues. V shed 2 bases, J shed 2 bases, and the junction held 13 bases outside the gene matches. As DNA, the CDR3 is TGTGCCAGCAGCGTTAGAAACGGGACTAGGGGATTCACAGATACGCAGTATTTT. This encodes CASSVRNGTRGFTDTQYF.

This clonotype came up many times. CDR3 residues: CASSLDEWASGAYEQYF. Here the CDR3 DNA reads TGTGCCAGCAGTTTGGACGAATGGGCTAGCGGAGCCTACGAGCAGTACTTC. The gene calls are TRBV12-3 or TRBV12-4 and TRBJ2-7, with 7 positions matching TRBD2. The CDR3 loop spans 17 amino acids. With 3 bases clipped from V and 2 bases from J, the junction kept 13 bases outside the gene matches.

This clonotype was seen many times. The J gene is TRBJ2-7, the V gene TRBV5-1, with 9 positions matching TRBD1. V was clipped by 5 bases and J by 1 base; unmatched bases: 7. The CDR3 loop spans 15 amino acids. Per the germline V gene, CDR1 is SGHRS and CDR2 is YFSETQ. CDR3 loop: CASRTGQGSSYEQYF. The CDR3 DNA reads as TGCGCCAGCAGGACGGGACAGGGCTCATCCTACGAGCAGTACTTC.

This clonotype was recorded at least ten times. The J gene is TRBJ1-5, the V gene TRBV2; 8 bases line up with TRBD1. This CDR3 contains 15 residues. J lost 4 bases, V lost 9 bases, and 11 bases had no gene match. Germline lookup yields CDR1 SNHLY and CDR2 FYNNEI. The CDR3: CASRIGTGGNQPQHF. CDR3 bases: TGTGCCAGTAGGATAGGCACAGGGGGGAATCAGCCCCAGCATTTT.

In its sample, this clonotype was seen many times. The chain combines TRBV7-8 with TRBJ2-5, with 13 bases matching TRBD2. J lost 3 bases, V lost 3 bases, and 4 bases had no gene match. The CDR3 has 16 residues. Germline loops: CDR1 SGHVS, CDR2 FQNEAQ. The CDR3 spells CASSLGLAGSEETQYF. As DNA, the CDR3 is TGTGCCAGCAGCTTGGGACTAGCGGGATCCGAAGAGACCCAGTACTTC.

In its sample, this clonotype was seen many times. CDR3 region: CASSQMGRTAGSDTQYF. In nucleotides, the CDR3 is TGCGCCAGCAGCCAAATGGGGCGGACTGCGGGATCAGATACGCAGTATTTT. The chain joins TRBV4-1 to TRBJ2-3, with D possibly matching TRBD2 (6 bases). V dropped 2 bases and J dropped 4 bases, with 19 bases sitting between them. Germline V gene data show CDR1 as MGHRA and CDR2 as YSYEKL. CDR3 length equals 17 residues.

This clonotype qualifies as medium-sized. The CDR3 DNA reads TGCGCCAGCAGCTTCCTTCAAGAGACCCAGTACTTC. Translation gives CASSFLQETQYF. The chain combines TRBV5-1 with TRBJ2-5; D call uncertain. This CDR3 contains 12 residues. The V gene lost 2 bases and the J gene lost 2 bases, with 4 bases spanning the gap. Germline V gene data show CDR1 as SGHRS and CDR2 as YFSETQ.

This clonotype was detected many times. The chain is built from TRBV7-9 and TRBJ2-1; D is unresolved. Germline CDR1 is SEHNR and CDR2 is FQNEAQ (reference sequence). V shed 0 bases and J shed 13 bases, with 13 bases lying between them. The CDR3 extends over 13 amino acids. DNA for the CDR3: TGTGCCAGCAGCTTAGCGCCAAGTACGACCCAGTTCTTC. This translates into CASSLAPSTTQFF. Drawing the rest from reference TRBV7-9 and TRBJ2-1, the complete variable domain is DTGVSQNPRHKITKRGQNVTFRCDPISEHNRLYWYRQTLGQGPEFLTYFQNEAQLEKSRLLSDRFSAERPKGSFSTLEIQRTEQGDSAMYLCASSLAPSTTQFFGPGTRLTVL.

The CDR3 DNA follows: TGTGCCAGCAGACCCCTAGCCTCCTACGAGCAGTACTTC. It codes for CASRPLASYEQYF. This chain uses TRBV2 with TRBJ2-7, with D maybe TRBD2 (5 bases). This CDR3 contains 13 residues. The V gene lost 6 bases and the J gene lost 0 bases, with 9 bases spanning the gap. Germline CDR1 SNHLY, CDR2 FYNNEI.

This clonotype was counted many times. The genes are TRBV6-6 and TRBJ2-1, with D possibly TRBD2 on 5 matching bases. Trimming shortened V by 4 bases and J by 5 bases, and 12 bases separated the two germline ends. Germline values: CDR1 MNHNY, CDR2 SVGAGI (reference sequence). This CDR3 is 14 amino acids long. As DNA, the CDR3 is TGTGCCAGCAGTTTCGGACTGTCCCACAATGAGCAGTTCTTC. Protein product: CASSFGLSHNEQFF.